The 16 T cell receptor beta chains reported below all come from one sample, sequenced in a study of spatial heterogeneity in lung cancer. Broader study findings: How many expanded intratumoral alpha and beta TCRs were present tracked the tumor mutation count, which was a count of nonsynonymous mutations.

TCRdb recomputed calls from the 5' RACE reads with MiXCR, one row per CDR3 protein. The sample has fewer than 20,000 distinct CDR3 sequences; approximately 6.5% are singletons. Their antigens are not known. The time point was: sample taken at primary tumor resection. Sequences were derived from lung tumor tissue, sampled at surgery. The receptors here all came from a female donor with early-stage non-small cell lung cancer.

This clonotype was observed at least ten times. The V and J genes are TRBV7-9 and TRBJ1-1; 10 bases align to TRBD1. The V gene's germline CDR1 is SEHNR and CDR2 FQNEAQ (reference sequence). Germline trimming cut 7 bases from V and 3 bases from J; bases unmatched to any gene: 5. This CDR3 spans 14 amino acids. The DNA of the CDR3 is TGTGCCAGCATGACAGGGGGCTTCTACACTGAAGCTTTCTTT. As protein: CASMTGGFYTEAFF.

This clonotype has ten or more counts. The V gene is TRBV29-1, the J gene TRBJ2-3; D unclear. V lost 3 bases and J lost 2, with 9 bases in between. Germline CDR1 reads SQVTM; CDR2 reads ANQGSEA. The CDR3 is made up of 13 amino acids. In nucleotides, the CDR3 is TGCAGCGTTGATTTCCTAGTCACAGATACGCAGTATTTT. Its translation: CSVDFLVTDTQYF.

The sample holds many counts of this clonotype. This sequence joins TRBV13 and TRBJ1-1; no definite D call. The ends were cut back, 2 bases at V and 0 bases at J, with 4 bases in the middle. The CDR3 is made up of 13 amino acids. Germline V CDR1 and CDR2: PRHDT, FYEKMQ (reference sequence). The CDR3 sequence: CASSLQVNTEAFF. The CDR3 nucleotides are TGTGCCAGCAGCTTACAGGTGAACACTGAAGCTTTCTTT.

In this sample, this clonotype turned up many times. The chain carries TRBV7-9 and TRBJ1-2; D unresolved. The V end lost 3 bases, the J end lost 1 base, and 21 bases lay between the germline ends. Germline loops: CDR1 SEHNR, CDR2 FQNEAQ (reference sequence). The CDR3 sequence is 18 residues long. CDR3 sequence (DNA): TGTGCCAGCAGCTTCAGTCTTGGAGGTTCTCCGAGTAACTATGGCTACACCTTC. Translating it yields CASSFSLGGSPSNYGYTF.

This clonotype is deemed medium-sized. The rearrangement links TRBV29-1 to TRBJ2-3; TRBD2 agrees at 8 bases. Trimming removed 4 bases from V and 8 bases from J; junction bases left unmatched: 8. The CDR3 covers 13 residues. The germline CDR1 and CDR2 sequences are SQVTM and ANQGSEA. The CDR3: CSVGSGEPPTQYF. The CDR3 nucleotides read TGCAGCGTTGGTAGCGGGGAACCTCCTACGCAGTATTTT.

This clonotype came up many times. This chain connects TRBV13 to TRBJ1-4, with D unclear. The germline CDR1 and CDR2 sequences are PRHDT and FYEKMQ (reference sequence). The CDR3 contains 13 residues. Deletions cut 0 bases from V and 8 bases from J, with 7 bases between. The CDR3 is CASSLGGGEKLFF. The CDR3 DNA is TGTGCCAGCAGCTTAGGCGGAGGGGAAAAACTGTTTTTT.

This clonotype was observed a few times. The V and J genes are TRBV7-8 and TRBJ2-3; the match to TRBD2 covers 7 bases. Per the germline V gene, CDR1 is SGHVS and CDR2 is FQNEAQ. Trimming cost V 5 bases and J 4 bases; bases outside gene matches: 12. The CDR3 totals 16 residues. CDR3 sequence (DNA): TGTGCCAGCAGCCCCCGAGAAGGGACTACATCAGATACGCAGTATTTT. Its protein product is CASSPREGTTSDTQYF.

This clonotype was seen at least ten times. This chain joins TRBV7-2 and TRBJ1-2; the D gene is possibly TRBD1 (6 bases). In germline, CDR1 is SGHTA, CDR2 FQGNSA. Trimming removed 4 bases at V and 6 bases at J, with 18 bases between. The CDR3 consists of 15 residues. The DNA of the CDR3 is TGTGCCAGCAGCTCCTCTCTGGGGGCGCGGGATGGCTACACCTTC. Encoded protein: CASSSSLGARDGYTF.

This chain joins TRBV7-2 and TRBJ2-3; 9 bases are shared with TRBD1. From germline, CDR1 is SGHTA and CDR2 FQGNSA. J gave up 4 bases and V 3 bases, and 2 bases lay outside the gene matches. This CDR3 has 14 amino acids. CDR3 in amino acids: CASSLDRGADTQYF. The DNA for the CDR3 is TGTGCCAGCAGCTTGGACAGGGGCGCAGATACGCAGTATTTT.

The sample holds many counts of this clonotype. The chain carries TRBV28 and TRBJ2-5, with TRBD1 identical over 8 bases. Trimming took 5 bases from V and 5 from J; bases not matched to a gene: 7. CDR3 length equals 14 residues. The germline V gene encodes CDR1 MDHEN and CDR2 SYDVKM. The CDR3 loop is CASSPRQGTETQYF. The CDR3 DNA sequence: TGTGCCAGCAGTCCGCGACAGGGGACGGAGACCCAGTACTTC.

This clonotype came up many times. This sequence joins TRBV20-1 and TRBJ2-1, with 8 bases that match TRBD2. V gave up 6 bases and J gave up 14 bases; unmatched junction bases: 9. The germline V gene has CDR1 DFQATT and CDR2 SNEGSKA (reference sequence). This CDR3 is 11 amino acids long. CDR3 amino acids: CSALTGTRKFF. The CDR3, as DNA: TGCAGTGCGCTTACCGGGACTAGGAAGTTCTTC.

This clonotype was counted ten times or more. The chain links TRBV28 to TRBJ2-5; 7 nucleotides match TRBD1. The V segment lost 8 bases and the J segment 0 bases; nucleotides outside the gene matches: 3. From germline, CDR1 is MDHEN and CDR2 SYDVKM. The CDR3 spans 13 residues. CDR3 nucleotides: TGTGCCAGCTTACAGGGGCACCAAGAGACCCAGTACTTC. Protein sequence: CASLQGHQETQYF.

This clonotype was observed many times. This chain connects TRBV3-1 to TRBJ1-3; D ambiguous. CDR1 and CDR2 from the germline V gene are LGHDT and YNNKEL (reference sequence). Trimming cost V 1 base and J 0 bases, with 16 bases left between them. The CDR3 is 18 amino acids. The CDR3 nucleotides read TGTGCCAGCAGCCAAGTTGCGGTCGGGAGCTTCTCTGGAAACACCATATATTTT. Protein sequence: CASSQVAVGSFSGNTIYF.

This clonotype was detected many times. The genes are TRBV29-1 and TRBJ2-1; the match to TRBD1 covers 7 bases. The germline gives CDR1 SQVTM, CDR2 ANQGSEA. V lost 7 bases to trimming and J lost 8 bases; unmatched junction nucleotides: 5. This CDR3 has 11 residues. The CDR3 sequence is CSAPTGHEQFF. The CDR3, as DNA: TGCAGCGCTCCGACAGGGCATGAGCAGTTCTTC.

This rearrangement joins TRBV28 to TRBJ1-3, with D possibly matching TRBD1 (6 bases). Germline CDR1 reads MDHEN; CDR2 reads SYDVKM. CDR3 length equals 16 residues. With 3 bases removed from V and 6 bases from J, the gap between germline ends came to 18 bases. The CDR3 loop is CASSFILGRGENTIYF. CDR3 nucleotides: TGTGCCAGCAGTTTTATATTAGGCAGGGGAGAAAACACCATATATTTT.

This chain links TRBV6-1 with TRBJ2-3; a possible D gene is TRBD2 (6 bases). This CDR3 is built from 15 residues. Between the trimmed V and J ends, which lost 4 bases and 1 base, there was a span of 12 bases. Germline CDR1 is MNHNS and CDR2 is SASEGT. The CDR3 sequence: CASSGGLSRTDTQYF. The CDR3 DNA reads TGTGCCAGCAGTGGAGGACTAAGTCGCACAGATACGCAGTATTTT.